This T cell receptor (beta chain) was retrieved from a study of blood T cell repertoires in COVID-19. About the research overall: Some COVID-19 samples were acute and others convalescent; all came from the United States, Italy and Spain. The analysed material was cDNA or gDNA that came from T cells, B-cell-depleted T cells, or PBMCs.

How the authors handled the data: The authors estimated nucleated cell counts from reference gene primer amplification. Only in-frame clones appear in the TCRdb table, and some are missing; sequencing was by immunoSEQ multiplex PCR. The D gene and trimming were derived from the DNA, and the V and J assignments and clone size from that table. The table lists roughly 180,000 clones, approximately 80% of them singletons. The germline gives CDR1 SGHRS, CDR2 YFSETQ. The CDR3 extends over 15 amino acids. V was pared by 0 bases and J by 4 bases, with 14 bases between. The sequence derives from a human donor in a cohort sampled during active COVID-19. The chain joins TRBV5-1 to TRBJ2-7; D perhaps matches TRBD1 (6 bases). The specimen was peripheral blood. The CDR3, as DNA: TGCGCCAGCAGCTTGGGTCAGGGGAGCAAATACGAGCAGTACTTC. Translation gives CASSLGQGSKYEQYF.